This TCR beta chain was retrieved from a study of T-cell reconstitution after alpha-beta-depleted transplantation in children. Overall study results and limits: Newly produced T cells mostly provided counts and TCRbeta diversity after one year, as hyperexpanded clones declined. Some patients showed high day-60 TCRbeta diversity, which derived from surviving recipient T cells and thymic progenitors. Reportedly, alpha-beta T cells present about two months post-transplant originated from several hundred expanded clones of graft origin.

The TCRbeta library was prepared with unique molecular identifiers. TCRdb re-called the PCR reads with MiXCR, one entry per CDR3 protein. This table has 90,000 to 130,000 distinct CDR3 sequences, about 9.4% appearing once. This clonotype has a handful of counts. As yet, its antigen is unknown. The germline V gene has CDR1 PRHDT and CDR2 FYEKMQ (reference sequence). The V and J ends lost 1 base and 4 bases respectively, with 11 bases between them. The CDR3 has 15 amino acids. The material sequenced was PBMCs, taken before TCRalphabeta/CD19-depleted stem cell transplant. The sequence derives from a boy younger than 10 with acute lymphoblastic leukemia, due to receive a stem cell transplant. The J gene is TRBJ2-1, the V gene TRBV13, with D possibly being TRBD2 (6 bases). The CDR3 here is CASSLDTRDYNEQFF. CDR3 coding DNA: TGTGCCAGCAGCTTAGATACGCGGGATTACAATGAGCAGTTCTTC.